This T cell receptor beta chain was profiled in a study of blood T cell repertoires in COVID-19. Across the whole study: The United States, Italy and Spain were the sources of the acute and convalescent COVID-19 samples. PBMCs, B-cell-depleted T cells, or T cells were the source of the cDNA or gDNA that made up the material.

V trimming: 5 bases; J trimming: 7 bases; junction bases outside the gene matches: 8. CDR3 length: 15 residues. Germline V lookup: CDR1 SGHTA, CDR2 FQGNSA. This clone was observed once. Membership in each cohort depended on participant-reported clinical history. In the original workflow: Amplification with reference gene primers provided the estimates of nucleated cell counts. The assay was immunoSEQ multiplex PCR, and TCRdb's table has in-frame clones only and misses some. The DNA gave D and trimming, while V, J and clone size come from that table. The top ten clones hold approximately 9.6% of a sample with about 250,000 clones, 85% of them seen once.

Sequences were obtained from PBMCs or T cells enriched from blood (not recorded which). The receptor comes from a woman aged 45-59 years with acute COVID-19. The chain has TRBV7-2 and TRBJ2-3; 11 bases are a match to TRBD2. The CDR3 here is CASSPSGGPRNTQYF. The CDR3 DNA reads TGTGCCAGCAGCCCTAGCGGGGGGCCACGGAATACGCAGTATTTT.